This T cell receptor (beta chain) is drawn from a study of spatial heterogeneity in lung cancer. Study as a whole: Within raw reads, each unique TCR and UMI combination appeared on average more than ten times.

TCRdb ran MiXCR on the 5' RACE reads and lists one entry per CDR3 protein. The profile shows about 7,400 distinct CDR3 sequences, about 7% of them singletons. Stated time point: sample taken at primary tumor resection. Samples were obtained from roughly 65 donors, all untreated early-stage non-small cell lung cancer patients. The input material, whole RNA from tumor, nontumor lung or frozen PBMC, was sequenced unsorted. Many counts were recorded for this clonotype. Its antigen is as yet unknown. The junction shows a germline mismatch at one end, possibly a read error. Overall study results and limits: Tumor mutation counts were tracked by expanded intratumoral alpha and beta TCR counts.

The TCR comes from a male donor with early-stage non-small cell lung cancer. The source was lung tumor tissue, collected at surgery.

DNA for the CDR3: TGTGCCAGCATCTTACATTCGGGGTTTTCCAATGAGCAGTTCTTC. It specifies CASILHSGFSNEQFF. J is TRBJ2-1 and V is TRBV7-9, with D possibly TRBD2 on 5 matching bases. This CDR3 has 15 residues. Germline V gene sequence: CDR1 SEHNR, CDR2 FQNEAQ (reference sequence). Variable domain in full (rest from reference TRBV7-9 and TRBJ2-1): DTGVSQNPRHKITKRGQNVTFRCDPISEHNRLYWYRQTLGQGPEFLTYFQNEAQLEKSRLLSDRFSAERPKGSFSTLEIQRTEQGDSAMYLCASILHSGFSNEQFFGPGTRLTVL.